Listed below are T cell receptor beta chains from one sample, sequenced in a study of blood T cells in healthy people across ages. TCRdb fed the 5' RACE reads into MiXCR, producing one record per CDR3 protein. The sample carries 700,000 to 1,000,000 distinct CDR3 sequences, approximately 44% recorded once. Specimen: blood. Receptors were obtained from a man between 60 and 70 years old in good health. Each CDR3 is given with its conserved first and last residue. D genes are given only for firm matches. Expanded clones are given a class, and other clones once, few, many or no size at all.

V gene,clone size,D gene,J gene,CDR3 protein,CDR3 DNA
TRBV15,NA,NA,TRBJ2-3,CATSPRGTDTQYF,TGTGCCACCAGCCCCAGGGGCACAGATACGCAGTATTTT
TRBV5-1,NA,NA,TRBJ2-1,CASSREGQSSYNEQFF,TGCGCCAGCAGCCGGGAGGGACAGAGCTCCTACAATGAGCAGTTCTTC
TRBV6-2/TRBV6-3,few,NA,TRBJ2-1,CASSPTSSSYNEQFF,TGTGCCAGCAGTCCGACATCGAGCTCCTACAATGAGCAGTTCTTC
TRBV4-1,few,NA,TRBJ2-5,CASSRDTVVTQYF,TGCGCCAGCAGTCGGGACACCGTGGTGACTCAGTACTTC
TRBV20-1,NA,TRBD1,TRBJ2-5,CSAMKDRGSFNEQYF,TGCAGTGCTATGAAGGACAGGGGGTCCTTCAATGAGCAGTACTTC
TRBV5-1,few,NA,TRBJ2-5,CASRTGTSMETQYF,TGCGCCAGCCGGACAGGGACTAGTATGGAGACCCAGTACTTC
TRBV12-3/TRBV12-4,few,TRBD2,TRBJ2-7,CASTPKAGTSGGNSYEQYF,TGTGCCAGCACCCCGAAAGCCGGGACTAGCGGGGGTAACTCCTACGAGCAGTACTTC
TRBV20-1,NA,TRBD1,TRBJ2-3,CSARGIALTGSSDTQYF,TGCAGTGCTAGAGGGATTGCCTTGACAGGGTCGTCAGATACGCAGTATTTT
TRBV18,NA,TRBD1,TRBJ2-5,CASSPGQGLGETQYF,TGTGCCAGCTCACCTGGACAGGGGTTGGGAGAGACCCAGTACTTC
TRBV3-1,NA,NA,TRBJ2-5,CASSQRPGQETQYF,TGTGCCAGCAGCCAACGTCCTGGTCAAGAGACCCAGTACTTC
TRBV15,NA,NA,TRBJ2-3,CATSSPKASAQYF,TGTGCCACCAGCAGCCCAAAGGCTAGCGCGCAGTATTTT
TRBV7-2,NA,TRBD1,TRBJ2-7,CASSLGLQGDHEQYF,TGTGCCAGCAGCTTAGGTTTGCAGGGGGATCACGAGCAGTACTTC
TRBV5-6,NA,NA,TRBJ2-7,CASSLSPGGRYEQYF,TGTGCCAGCAGCTTGTCCCCAGGCGGGCGGTACGAGCAGTACTTC
TRBV18,NA,TRBD2,TRBJ2-7,CASSRGLAGGSDEQYF,TGTGCCAGCTCACGAGGACTAGCGGGGGGCTCTGACGAGCAGTACTTC
TRBV7-2,NA,NA,TRBJ1-1,CASLNWATGNTEAFF,TGTGCCAGCCTCAACTGGGCGACAGGCAACACTGAAGCTTTCTTT
TRBV29-1,few,NA,TRBJ2-5,CSAIPPGIKETQYF,TGCAGCGCCATCCCCCCGGGAATAAAAGAGACCCAGTACTTC
TRBV5-1,few,NA,TRBJ2-1,CASSLDPVGNEQFF,TGCGCCAGCAGCTTGGATCCAGTAGGCAATGAGCAGTTCTTC
TRBV20-1,NA,TRBD1,TRBJ1-5,CSAWTGDQPQHF,TGCAGTGCTTGGACAGGGGATCAGCCCCAGCATTTT
TRBV6-1,NA,NA,TRBJ2-5,CASSTVGGQETQYF,TGTGCCAGCAGTACAGTCGGGGGACAAGAGACCCAGTACTTC
TRBV6-5,NA,NA,TRBJ1-1,CASSYDAGLNTEAFF,TGTGCCAGCAGTTACGATGCGGGACTGAACACTGAAGCTTTCTTT
TRBV7-9,few,NA,TRBJ1-2,CATKNDFFNYGYTF,TGTGCCACCAAGAACGACTTTTTTAACTATGGCTACACCTTC
TRBV7-2,NA,NA,TRBJ1-2,CASSFGAGLYGYTF,TGTGCCAGCAGCTTCGGAGCTGGACTCTATGGCTACACCTTC
TRBV4-3,NA,TRBD2,TRBJ2-1,CASSLRESGDNEQFF,TGCGCCAGCAGCCTTCGGGAGAGCGGGGACAATGAGCAGTTCTTC
TRBV4-3,few,TRBD2,TRBJ2-7,CASSQDSGTSVSYEQYF,TGCGCCAGCAGCCAAGATTCTGGGACTAGCGTATCCTACGAGCAGTACTTC
TRBV7-2,few,TRBD1,TRBJ1-5,CASSLDRASNQPQHF,TGTGCCAGCAGCTTGGACAGGGCTAGCAATCAGCCCCAGCATTTT
TRBV6-1,NA,NA,TRBJ2-5,CASSGWETQYF,TGTGCCAGCAGTGGCTGGGAGACCCAGTACTTC
TRBV7-2,NA,NA,TRBJ2-1,CASRFNTLPDNEQFF,TGTGCCAGCAGGTTCAACACCCTGCCTGACAATGAGCAGTTCTTC
TRBV27,NA,TRBD1,TRBJ1-2,CASGYRDSNYGYTF,TGTGCCAGCGGTTACCGGGACAGCAACTATGGCTACACCTTC
TRBV5-1,NA,NA,TRBJ1-2,CASSLVQGTLNYGYTF,TGCGCCAGCAGCTTGGTGCAGGGCACCTTAAACTATGGCTACACCTTC
TRBV7-3,NA,NA,TRBJ2-1,CASSLQQGGNKQFF,TGTGCCAGCAGCTTACAGCAGGGAGGTAATAAGCAGTTCTTC
TRBV20-1,NA,NA,TRBJ2-1,CSGWASSYNEQFF,TGCAGTGGATGGGCGAGCTCCTACAATGAGCAGTTCTTC
TRBV4-3,many,NA,TRBJ2-1,CASSPVGSYNEQFF,TGCGCCAGCAGCCCCGTAGGATCCTACAATGAGCAGTTCTTC
TRBV6-1,few,TRBD2,TRBJ2-5,CASRVAGDFFGGETQYF,TGTGCCAGCAGAGTAGCGGGGGATTTTTTCGGAGGAGAGACCCAGTACTTC
TRBV15,few,NA,TRBJ1-2,CATSKGRRYGYTF,TGTGCCACCAGCAAGGGGAGGCGGTATGGCTACACCTTC
TRBV6-1,NA,NA,TRBJ1-5,CASSETWAQPQHF,TGTGCCAGCAGTGAAACCTGGGCACAGCCCCAGCATTTT
TRBV7-9,few,TRBD1,TRBJ2-5,CASSLAVRGETQYF,TGTGCCAGCAGCTTAGCTGTCAGGGGGGAGACCCAGTACTTC
TRBV9,NA,NA,TRBJ2-1,CASSVGDYNEQFF,TGTGCCAGCAGCGTTGGGGACTACAATGAGCAGTTCTTC
TRBV5-1,NA,NA,TRBJ2-5,CASSLEAKEIQYF,TGCGCCAGCAGCTTGGAGGCAAAAGAGATCCAGTACTTC
TRBV20-1,NA,NA,TRBJ2-3,CSARGLVGSSTDTQYF,TGCAGTGCTAGAGGGCTGGTGGGGTCTAGCACAGATACGCAGTATTTT
TRBV7-2,NA,NA,TRBJ2-3,CASSQFSVASDTQYF,TGTGCCAGCAGCCAATTCTCTGTGGCATCAGATACGCAGTATTTT
TRBV30,once,NA,TRBJ1-5,CAWSRGYSNQPQHF,TGTGCCTGGAGTAGGGGATATAGCAATCAGCCCCAGCATTTT
TRBV20-1,NA,TRBD2,TRBJ2-5,CSAPRGGLQETQYF,TGCAGTGCCCCCCGGGGGGGCCTCCAAGAGACCCAGTACTTC
TRBV4-1,few,NA,TRBJ2-1,CASSVSEIYNEQFF,TGCGCCAGCAGCGTATCAGAAATATACAATGAGCAGTTCTTC
TRBV12-3/TRBV12-4,once,TRBD1,TRBJ1-6,CASSLFTGDLLTLHF,TGTGCCAGCAGTTTATTCACAGGGGACCTTTTGACCCTCCACTTT
TRBV7-9,many,NA,TRBJ1-2,CASSVDGLIGYTF,TGTGCCAGCAGCGTGGACGGGCTAATTGGGTACACCTTC
TRBV20-1,NA,TRBD1,TRBJ1-2,CSAREPGQPFYGYAF,TGCAGTGCTAGAGAGCCGGGACAGCCTTTCTATGGCTACGCCTTC
TRBV7-2,NA,TRBD2,TRBJ2-5,CASSLVAGLASRETQYF,TGTGCCAGCAGCTTAGTTGCCGGACTAGCATCGCGGGAGACCCAGTACTTC
TRBV20-1,NA,NA,TRBJ2-1,CSASSEGVLDEQFF,TGCAGTGCTAGCTCGGAGGGGGTTCTTGATGAGCAGTTCTTC
TRBV4-1,few,NA,TRBJ2-3,CASSQRAGLTDTQYF,TGCGCCAGCAGCCAAAGGGCGGGGCTCACAGATACGCAGTATTTT
TRBV6-5,NA,NA,TRBJ2-1,CASSYSTGTEQFF,TGTGCCAGCAGTTACTCAACCGGGACGGAGCAGTTCTTC
TRBV5-5,NA,NA,TRBJ2-1,CASSTTGTHNEQFF,TGTGCCAGCAGCACGACCGGGACCCACAATGAGCAGTTCTTC
TRBV20-1,few,NA,TRBJ2-7,CSARDGTVPYEQYF,TGCAGTGCTAGAGACGGGACGGTCCCCTACGAGCAGTACTTC
TRBV29-1,NA,NA,TRBJ2-2,CSVEVPAFDGTAGELFF,TGCAGCGTTGAAGTCCCAGCCTTCGACGGGACTGCCGGGGAGCTGTTTTTT
TRBV4-3,NA,TRBD1,TRBJ1-2,CASSQGQGISLIGGYTF,TGCGCCAGCAGCCAAGGACAGGGAATTTCTTTGATCGGGGGCTACACCTTC
TRBV21-1,NA,NA,TRBJ1-5,CASSPRDRDLSNQPQHF,TGTGCCAGCAGCCCACGGGACAGGGACCTTAGCAATCAGCCCCAGCATTTT
TRBV7-2,NA,NA,TRBJ2-3,CASSSTVGADTQYF,TGTGCCAGCAGCAGTACGGTGGGCGCCGATACGCAGTATTTT
TRBV7-6,NA,NA,TRBJ2-1,CASSLEVRREQFF,TGTGCCAGCAGCTTAGAGGTTAGACGGGAGCAGTTCTTC